This paragraph reports one T cell receptor (beta chain). Its antigen is still unknown. The data were taken from a study of immune cell composition in non-small cell lung cancer. Background on the study: Most cases were lung adenocarcinoma or squamous cell carcinoma.

Trimming took 0 bases from V and 1 from J, leaving 9 bases between them. Germline V gives CDR1 GTSNPN, CDR2 SVGIG (reference sequence). CDR3 length: 14 residues. Sequencing used immunoSEQ multiplex PCR; TCRdb keeps in-frame clones, though not all of them. Of roughly 15,000 clones in the sample, around 85% are singletons; the top ten hold around 10%. Study-level findings and limits: In adenocarcinoma, maximal tumour-associated clone frequency tracked TIL tumour reactivity.

This TCR came from a human donor with non-small cell lung cancer. This chain uses TRBV30 with TRBJ2-5; no clear D. The specimen was lung tumor tissue. The CDR3 protein is CAWSVSGSQETQYF. The CDR3 coding sequence is TGTGCCTGGAGTGTATCAGGCTCCCAAGAGACCCAGTACTTC.